This TCR beta chain is drawn from a study of blood T cell repertoires in COVID-19. Across the study: PBMCs, B-cell-depleted T cells, or T cells were the source of the cDNA or gDNA that made up the material.

Libraries were prepared by immunoSEQ multiplex PCR; TCRdb keeps only in-frame clonotypes and omits some of them. This sample yields 310,000 or so clones, of which 70% to 90% are seen a single time; about 9.5% belongs to the top ten. Cohorts were assigned according to the clinical history that participants reported. Resolution of symptoms, clearance, or two negative PCRs was present in recovered Cohort 3 donors. The receptor was isolated from a woman between 35 and 50 years old who had recovered from COVID-19. The source material was PBMCs or T cells enriched from blood (not recorded which).

CDR3 in DNA: TGTGCCAGCAGCCCCAGCGGGGAGAGCACAGATACGCAGTATTTT. Translation gives CASSPSGESTDTQYF. This chain connects TRBV7-3 to TRBJ2-3, with 7 nucleotides matching TRBD2. This CDR3 contains 15 residues. With V trimmed by 5 bases and J by 0 bases, 5 bases remained unmatched. The germline V gene has CDR1 SGHTA and CDR2 FQGTGA.